The T cell receptor beta chain under discussion was sequenced for a study of T cell responses to AZD1222 COVID-19 vaccine. Study-level results: There were mostly white British donors and more females than males, and clonal diversity was possibly underestimated. Among AZD1222 vaccinees, only 6 or 7 were seropositive at baseline.

Produced via immunoSEQ multiplex PCR; TCRdb's table is partial and in-frame only. The sample lists 75,000 to 100,000 clones; roughly 90% were seen once. Regarding this clone: Its target is unknown.

This CDR3 region has 16 residues. V lost 7 bases and J lost 1; bases outside the gene matches: 8. Germline lookup yields CDR1 LNHDA and CDR2 SQIVND (reference sequence). The sequence was collected from an adult in good health. The chain links TRBV19 to TRBJ2-3; 10 bases line up with TRBD2. The sequencing used peripheral blood, collected on day 0 of AZD1222 vaccination. CDR3 nucleotide sequence: TGTGCCAGTATGGCCCGAGCGGGAGGGGGCACAGATACGCAGTATTTT. Protein product: CASMARAGGGTDTQYF.